These 21 T cell receptor beta chains share one sample of origin, sequenced in a study of beta chain features in type 1 diabetes. Study findings and constraints: For Type 1 diabetes patients, all four CD4+ subsets carried TCRB CDR3s that were moderately but significantly shorter.

These receptors have no known antigen. The entirety of the isolated RNA underwent reverse transcription, so expressed TCRB transcripts were sequenced. Sequenced by immunoSEQ multiplex PCR; TCRdb stores in-frame clones only, minus some. The sample holds around 710,000 clones, 9.5% to 15% seen once. The sequenced sample consisted of naive CD4+ T cells from blood. These receptors were obtained from a young man with type 1 diabetes.

This clone showed up just a few times. Within the sample, other DNA sequences also encode this same CDR3. The chain recombines TRBV14 with TRBJ2-1, with 9 bases fitting TRBD1. The CDR3 runs 15 residues. Germline loops: CDR1 SGHDN, CDR2 FVKESK. Trimming removed 1 base from V and 3 bases from J; junction bases left unmatched: 1. CDR3 coding DNA: TGTGCCAGCAGCCAAGGGGGACAGGGCTACAATGAGCAGTTCTTC. Amino acids: CASSQGGQGYNEQFF.

The chain links TRBV7-2 to TRBJ2-7; no reliable D call. The CDR3 has 14 amino acids. V lost 3 bases to trimming and J lost 1 base, with 10 bases between them. Germline lookup yields CDR1 SGHTA and CDR2 FQGNSA. This CDR3 is CASSFRTESYEQYF. The CDR3 nucleotides are TGTGCCAGCAGCTTTCGAACAGAGTCCTACGAGCAGTACTTC.

This sequence joins TRBV7-9 and TRBJ2-7, with a possible D match to TRBD2 (7 bases). CDR1 and CDR2 (germline): SEHNR, FQNEAQ (reference sequence). V gave up 4 bases and J gave up 2 bases, with 21 bases separating them. CDR3 length: 17 amino acids. Here the CDR3 DNA reads TGTGCCAGCAGCTCCCCCTTTACCCAGGGGACTACCTACGAGCAGTACTTC. This gives the protein CASSSPFTQGTTYEQYF.

The chain is built from TRBV7-6 and TRBJ1-2; D perhaps matches TRBD1 (6 bases). The CDR3 runs to 16 residues. V was clipped by 4 bases and J by 0 bases, with 15 bases between them. Germline assignment: CDR1 SGHVS and CDR2 FNYEAQ. DNA for the CDR3: TGTGCCAGCAGCTATGGACAGTTGAAAGCTAACTATGGCTACACCTTC. Protein: CASSYGQLKANYGYTF. The full variable domain, rest sourced from reference TRBV7-6 and TRBJ1-2, is GAGVSQSPRYKVTKRGQDVALRCDPISGHVSLYWYRQALGQGPEFLTYFNYEAQQDKSGLPNDRFSAERPEGSISTLTIQRTEQRDSAMYRCASSYGQLKANYGYTFGSGTRLTVV.

V gene TRBV6-1 combines with J gene TRBJ1-1, with D unclear. This CDR3 has 13 residues. Germline V lookup: CDR1 MNHNS, CDR2 SASEGT. The germline V and J ends were trimmed by 3 bases and 1 base, with 6 bases remaining between them. CDR3 loop: CASSERKNTEAFF. The CDR3 DNA reads as TGTGCCAGCAGTGAGAGGAAGAACACTGAAGCTTTCTTT.

This chain connects TRBV18 to TRBJ1-6; D not certain. This CDR3 is built from 17 residues. Trimming removed 3 bases at V and 7 bases at J, with 19 bases between. Germline loops: CDR1 KGHSH, CDR2 LQKENI. For the CDR3, the DNA is TGTGCCAGCTCACCGCCGGTGGCGGGGATCGGAAATTCACCCCTCCACTTT. This gives the protein CASSPPVAGIGNSPLHF. The entire variable domain, with the rest obtained from reference TRBV18 and TRBJ1-6, is as follows: NAGVMQNPRHLVRRRGQEARLRCSPMKGHSHVYWYRQLPEEGLKFMVYLQKENIIDESGMPKERFSAEFPKEGPSILRIQQVVRGDSAAYFCASSPPVAGIGNSPLHFGNGTRLTVT.

This clone was recorded a few times. V gene TRBV29-1 combines with J gene TRBJ1-1, with 7 bases fitting TRBD1. Germline CDR1 reads SQVTM; CDR2 reads ANQGSEA. V dropped 7 bases and J dropped 0; count of bases not matched to a gene: 5. This CDR3 comprises 13 residues. The CDR3 protein is CSGRDSLNTEAFF. The CDR3 nucleotides are TGCAGCGGAAGGGACAGTTTGAACACTGAAGCTTTCTTT. The complete variable domain, with remaining parts taken from reference TRBV29-1 and TRBJ1-1, reads SAVISQKPSRDICQRGTSLTIQCQVDSQVTMMFWYRQQPGQSLTLIATANQGSEATYESGFVIDKFPISRPNLTFSTLTVSNMSPEDSSIYLCSGRDSLNTEAFFGQGTRLTVV.

This clone turned up a few times. CDR3 sequence reads: CAISRTGPSDEQYF. The DNA of the CDR3 is TGTGCCATCAGTCGGACAGGACCTTCCGACGAGCAGTACTTC. The chain employs TRBV10-3 and TRBJ2-7; 7 nucleotides align to TRBD1. CDR1 is ENHRY, CDR2 SYGVKD, per germline. V dropped 5 bases and J dropped 5; count of bases not matched to a gene: 9. The CDR3 spans 14 residues.

This clone has only a few counts. The chain links TRBV27 to TRBJ2-7; D not certain. From germline, CDR1 is MNHEY and CDR2 SMNVEV (reference sequence). CDR3 length: 13 residues. The V gene lost 4 bases and the J gene lost 1 base, with 8 bases spanning the gap. The CDR3 here is CASSSTNSYEQYF. In nucleotides, the CDR3 is TGTGCCAGCAGTTCTACAAATTCCTACGAGCAGTACTTC.

V is TRBV16 and J is TRBJ2-7, with D possibly matching TRBD1 (5 bases). Germline V lookup: CDR1 KGHSY, CDR2 FQNENV. V lost 0 bases and J 0 bases, leaving 12 bases between the germline ends. The length of the CDR3 is 16 residues. The CDR3 DNA reads TGTGCCAGCAGCCAATCAGCAGGGTTTAACTCCTACGAGCAGTACTTC. Translated: CASSQSAGFNSYEQYF.

This clone turned up a few times. The chain employs TRBV7-2 and TRBJ1-2, with 10 nucleotides matching TRBD1. This CDR3 has 15 residues. The J segment lost 6 bases and the V segment lost 2 bases, leaving 6 bases of the junction unmatched. Germline CDR1 is SGHTA and CDR2 is FQGNSA. CDR3 protein: CASSLKPGQGNGYTF. DNA of the CDR3: TGTGCCAGCAGCTTAAAACCGGGACAGGGGAATGGCTACACCTTC. The complete variable domain, with remaining parts taken from reference TRBV7-2 and TRBJ1-2, reads GAGVSQSPSNKVTEKGKDVELRCDPISGHTALYWYRQSLGQGLEFLIYFQGNSAPDKSGLPSDRFSAERTGGSVSTLTIQRTQQEDSAVYLCASSLKPGQGNGYTFGSGTRLTVV.

This clone was observed a handful of times. DNA for the CDR3: TGTGCCAGCAGCTTAGCTAATTCGGGGGAGCAGTTCTTC. The encoded protein is CASSLANSGEQFF. This chain joins TRBV7-9 and TRBJ2-1; TRBD2 is a possible D gene (5 bases). This CDR3 contains 13 residues. Trimming took off 0 bases at V and 10 bases at J, with 10 bases between the two ends. Germline lookup yields CDR1 SEHNR and CDR2 FQNEAQ (reference sequence).

The chain combines TRBV7-9 with TRBJ2-3; 9 nucleotides line up with TRBD1. CDR3 size: 15 residues. CDR1 is SEHNR and CDR2 is FQNEAQ in the germline V gene (reference sequence). The ends lost 5 bases at V and 3 bases at J; junction bases unmatched: 6. This CDR3 reads CASSRWTGVTDTQYF. CDR3 DNA: TGTGCCAGCAGCCGCTGGACAGGGGTGACAGATACGCAGTATTTT. The whole variable domain, remainder taken from reference TRBV7-9 and TRBJ2-3, is DTGVSQNPRHKITKRGQNVTFRCDPISEHNRLYWYRQTLGQGPEFLTYFQNEAQLEKSRLLSDRFSAERPKGSFSTLEIQRTEQGDSAMYLCASSRWTGVTDTQYFGPGTRLTVL.

The table lists this clone with a few counts. The chain combines TRBV6-6 with TRBJ2-1; TRBD2 matches 7 bases. The V segment lost 7 bases and the J segment 7 bases; nucleotides outside the gene matches: 7. The CDR3 runs 13 residues. CDR1 is MNHNY, CDR2 SVGAGI, per germline (reference sequence). This CDR3 reads CASKDAGVNEQFF. CDR3 nucleotides: TGTGCCAGCAAGGATGCGGGGGTAAATGAGCAGTTCTTC.

Only a few counts were recorded for this clone. This chain connects TRBV29-1 to TRBJ2-7; TRBD2 matches 11 bases. Germline V gene data show CDR1 as SQVTM and CDR2 as ANQGSEA. V shed 0 bases and J 6 bases; nucleotides not matched to a gene: 4. The CDR3 spans 14 residues. The CDR3 DNA reads TGCAGCGTTGAAGAGAGGCTAGCGGGGGGCGAGCAGTACTTC. As protein: CSVEERLAGGEQYF.

The chain has TRBV6-6 and TRBJ2-7; possibly TRBD2 for D (6 bases). The CDR3 extends over 14 amino acids. V was shortened by 0 bases and J by 3 bases, with 9 bases between the two germline ends. Germline V gives CDR1 MNHNY, CDR2 SVGAGI (reference sequence). In DNA form, the CDR3 reads TGTGCCAGCAGTTACTCGCGGGGAAACTACGAGCAGTACTTC. It specifies CASSYSRGNYEQYF.

This clone has just a few counts. As DNA, the CDR3 is TGTGCCAGCAGCCCCCGCATGAACACTGAAGCTTTCTTT. Amino acids: CASSPRMNTEAFF. This chain connects TRBV14 to TRBJ1-1; no clear D. The CDR3 runs to 13 residues. CDR1 and CDR2 from the germline V gene are SGHDN and FVKESK. Trimming cost V 4 bases and J 0 bases, with 6 bases left between them.

This clone was recorded a few times. V usage is TRBV6-5 and J usage is TRBJ2-7, with TRBD2 identical over 11 bases. The CDR3 is 14 residues long. The J segment lost 3 bases and the V segment lost 4 bases, leaving 2 bases of the junction unmatched. Germline V lookup: CDR1 MNHEY, CDR2 SVGAGI. The chain's CDR3 is CASSSTSGDYEQYF. CDR3 DNA sequence: TGTGCCAGCAGTTCGACTAGCGGGGACTACGAGCAGTACTTC.

This clone was detected a few times. V is TRBV28 and J is TRBJ2-7, with D tentatively TRBD2 (5 bases). The CDR3 runs 12 residues. V lost 2 bases and J lost 12, with 14 bases in between. In germline, CDR1 is MDHEN, CDR2 SYDVKM. The CDR3: CASSLNRGVRYF. The CDR3 nucleotides are TGTGCCAGCAGTTTAAACCGGGGAGTAAGGTACTTC.

The chain uses TRBV2 and TRBJ2-7, with a weak D call TRBD1 (5 bases). Germline V gene data show CDR1 as SNHLY and CDR2 as FYNNEI. The CDR3 length is 13 residues. V was cut by 7 bases and J by 1 base, with 11 bases left in between. The CDR3 reads CASTQQGSYEQYF. DNA for the CDR3: TGTGCCAGCACCCAGCAGGGATCCTACGAGCAGTACTTC.

The V gene is TRBV10-3, the J gene TRBJ1-6; D gene unclear. The CDR3 loop spans 17 amino acids. Germline V CDR1 and CDR2: ENHRY, SYGVKD. V was pared by 0 bases and J by 8 bases, with 17 bases between. The CDR3 reads CAISESNLGLRDSPLHF. The CDR3 DNA is TGTGCCATCAGTGAGTCGAATCTGGGGTTGAGGGATTCACCCCTCCACTTT.